These T cell receptor beta chains were read from a single sample in a study of OX40 agonist ivuxolimab in advanced cancers. The assay was immunoSEQ multiplex PCR, and TCRdb's table has in-frame clones only and misses some. The sample contains tens of thousands of clones, about 87% of which appear only once. This specimen consisted of CD4+ or CD8+ T cells sorted from blood, obtained in a trial of the OX40 agonist ivuxolimab. These receptors were collected from an adult with an advanced solid tumor such as melanoma, head and neck, liver or kidney cancer. The CDR3 runs from the conserved cysteine through the conserved F or W. A D gene is named only where the DNA matches it firmly. Size is omitted from some rows. Given values are once, few, many or a class for expanded clones.

NA,once,TRBJ2-5,TRBV7-2,CASSLAIGRKETQYF,TGTGCCAGCAGCTTAGCTATCGGGAGAAAAGAGACCCAGTACTTC
NA,NA,TRBJ1-1,TRBV19,CASSITPYMNTEAFF,TGTGCCAGTAGTATAACCCCCTACATGAACACTGAAGCTTTCTTT
NA,NA,TRBJ1-2,TRBV5-6,CASSGSRPATF,TGTGCCAGCAGCGGTTCTAGGCCCGCCACCTTC
NA,NA,TRBJ1-3,TRBV4-2,CASSQELGMGDTIYF,TGTGCCAGCAGCCAAGAGCTGGGAATGGGGGACACCATATATTTT
NA,once,TRBJ2-3,TRBV5-1,CASSLDPKGADTQYF,TGCGCCAGCAGCTTGGACCCCAAGGGGGCAGATACGCAGTATTTT
NA,NA,TRBJ1-5,TRBV5-1,CASSLADPRSPQHF,TGCGCCAGCAGCTTGGCCGATCCCCGTTCTCCCCAGCATTTT
NA,few,TRBJ1-1,TRBV4-1,CASSQYSGFTEAFF,TGCGCCAGCAGCCAATATTCAGGGTTCACTGAAGCTTTCTTT
NA,NA,TRBJ2-7,TRBV9,CASSPRGQDYEQYF,TGTGCCAGCAGCCCCCGTGGGCAAGATTACGAGCAGTACTTC
NA,NA,TRBJ2-7,TRBV6-6,CASKGHQASYEQYF,TGTGCCAGCAAGGGACATCAAGCATCCTACGAGCAGTACTTC
NA,NA,TRBJ2-3,TRBV11-3,CASSFGTDTDTQYF,TGTGCCAGCAGCTTCGGGACCGATACAGATACGCAGTATTTT
NA,few,TRBJ1-6,TRBV2,CASRESVPRSSYNSPLHF,TGTGCCAGCCGTGAGTCCGTTCCCAGGAGCTCCTATAATTCACCCCTCCACTTT
NA,NA,TRBJ2-7,TRBV7-8,CASSLVRQPYEQYF,TGTGCCAGCAGCTTAGTTCGGCAGCCCTACGAGCAGTACTTC
NA,NA,TRBJ1-6,TRBV19,CASSDSYNSPLHF,TGTGCCAGTAGTGACTCCTATAATTCACCCCTCCACTTT
TRBD1,few,TRBJ1-2,TRBV5-4,CASSVTGNYGYTF,TGTGCCAGCAGCGTGACAGGGAACTATGGCTACACCTTC
NA,few,TRBJ2-1,TRBV6-1,CASSEVVEGSASYNEQFF,TGTGCCAGCAGTGAAGTTGTCGAGGGGTCGGCTTCCTACAATGAGCAGTTCTTC
TRBD1,NA,TRBJ1-1,TRBV6-1,CASSLGQGMNTEAFF,TGTGCCAGCAGTCTTGGACAGGGGATGAACACTGAAGCTTTCTTT
TRBD1,NA,TRBJ1-2,TRBV6-5,CASRGDRAANYGYTF,TGTGCCAGCAGGGGGGACAGGGCGGCTAACTATGGCTACACCTTC
TRBD1,NA,TRBJ2-1,TRBV11-3,CASSPGTGTSSYNEQFF,TGTGCCAGCAGCCCCGGGACAGGGACCAGCTCCTACAATGAGCAGTTCTTC
TRBD1,few,TRBJ1-2,TRBV6-6,CASSTGGRGYTF,TGTGCCAGCAGTACAGGGGGAAGGGGCTACACCTTC
NA,few,TRBJ2-7,TRBV4-1,CASSPVAEKSSYEQYF,TGCGCCAGCAGCCCGGTAGCGGAAAAGAGCTCCTACGAGCAGTACTTC
NA,NA,TRBJ1-2,TRBV5-8,CASSLAGNYGYTF,TGTGCCAGCAGCTTGGCAGGGAACTATGGCTACACCTTC
TRBD1,NA,TRBJ1-1,TRBV5-1,CASSSGTGRAFF,TGCGCCAGCAGCTCAGGGACAGGAAGGGCTTTCTTT
NA,once,TRBJ1-1,TRBV2,CASSREVNTEAFF,TGTGCCAGCAGCAGAGAGGTGAACACTGAAGCTTTCTTT
NA,NA,TRBJ1-2,TRBV10-3,CAISEGSNRVYGYTF,TGTGCCATCAGTGAAGGGTCCAACAGGGTCTATGGCTACACCTTC
NA,few,TRBJ2-1,TRBV21-1,CASSKGFTAQSFYNEQFF,TGTGCCAGCAGCAAAGGTTTCACAGCCCAATCCTTCTACAATGAGCAGTTCTTC
NA,NA,TRBJ2-5,TRBV6-5,CASSQLGETQYF,TGTGCCAGCAGTCAACTAGGGGAGACCCAGTACTTC
TRBD1,NA,TRBJ2-7,TRBV28,CAGKRAGGAYEQYF,TGTGCCGGAAAACGGGCAGGGGGAGCCTACGAGCAGTACTTC
TRBD2,few,TRBJ2-1,TRBV5-4,CASSTGSSGRRNEQFF,TGTGCCAGCAGTACTGGGTCTAGCGGGAGGAGGAATGAGCAGTTCTTC
TRBD2,once,TRBJ2-3,TRBV19,CASSHRLAGATDTQYF,TGTGCCAGTAGTCATCGGCTAGCGGGGGCCACAGATACGCAGTATTTT
NA,NA,TRBJ2-1,TRBV27,CASSLDRPTYNEQFF,TGTGCCAGCAGTTTAGACAGACCGACGTACAATGAGCAGTTCTTC
TRBD1,NA,TRBJ2-5,TRBV10-3,CAISELQGWETQYF,TGTGCCATCAGTGAGTTACAGGGGTGGGAGACCCAGTACTTC
TRBD1,NA,TRBJ1-5,TRBV5-8,CASSPGDRSNQPQHF,TGTGCCAGCAGCCCCGGGGACAGGTCCAATCAGCCCCAGCATTTT
NA,NA,TRBJ1-4,TRBV2,CASSAYRATNEKLFF,TGTGCCAGCAGCGCTTACCGAGCAACTAATGAAAAACTGTTTTTT
NA,NA,TRBJ1-6,TRBV7-6,CASSLEPPGAFNSPLHF,TGTGCCAGCAGCTTAGAACCCCCCGGGGCTTTTAATTCACCCCTCCACTTT
NA,NA,TRBJ2-5,TRBV7-2,CASSLNVRETQYF,TGTGCCAGCAGCTTAAATGTTCGGGAGACCCAGTACTTC
TRBD1,NA,TRBJ1-5,TRBV6-5,CASSTTGGRQPQHF,TGTGCCAGCAGCACCACAGGGGGTAGGCAGCCCCAGCATTTT
NA,NA,TRBJ2-3,TRBV4-1,CASSQALVDTQYF,TGCGCCAGCAGCCAAGCCCTTGTAGATACGCAGTATTTT
NA,NA,TRBJ1-6,TRBV15,CATSRDRGSSYNSPLHF,TGTGCCACCAGCAGAGACCGGGGTAGCTCCTATAATTCACCCCTCCACTTT
NA,NA,TRBJ2-7,TRBV4-3,CASSQRRGHEQYF,TGCGCCAGCAGCCAACGCAGGGGTCACGAGCAGTACTTC
NA,NA,TRBJ1-3,TRBV10-3,CAIRAGAGNTIYF,TGTGCCATCAGGGCGGGGGCTGGAAACACCATATATTTT